Shown below are 8 T cell receptor beta chains from a single sample sequenced in a study of T-cell memory formation after mild COVID-19. TCRdb called the 5' RACE reads again in MiXCR, with one record for every CDR3 protein. The sample comprises around 340,000 distinct CDR3 sequences, about 13% of which are singletons, and about 24% rests with the top ten. Sequencing was performed on PBMCs or a T cell subset sorted from them (not recorded which). The receptor set was obtained from a man aged 18-30 years who had mild COVID-19 (a few samples of this study predate the infection). Cell type and time point are not known.

This clonotype came up a few times. This rearrangement joins TRBV4-3 to TRBJ1-3, with D uncertain. This CDR3 is built from 17 residues. Germline CDR1 and CDR2: LGHNA and YSLEER. V lost 2 bases and J 0 bases, leaving 14 bases between the germline ends. The CDR3 DNA reads TGCGCCAGCAGCCAACTCCGCGGTCTGAGCTCTGGAAACACCATATATTTT. This encodes CASSQLRGLSSGNTIYF.

Of note for this clonotype: One end of the junction is discordant with germline, which a read error may explain. CDR3 DNA: TGTGCCAGCAGTCCGCGGGGACTCGATGAGCAGTTATTC. Its translation: CASSPRGLDEQLF. V is TRBV6-4 and J is TRBJ2-1, with D maybe TRBD2 (6 bases). The CDR3 spans 13 residues. CDR1 is MRHNA, CDR2 SNTAGT, per germline.

V is TRBV7-3 and J is TRBJ2-1; 13 bases map to TRBD2. With 5 bases clipped from V and 4 bases from J, the junction kept 5 bases outside the gene matches. The CDR3 covers 16 residues. CDR1 is SGHTA, CDR2 FQGTGA, per germline. CDR3 in amino acids: CASSLLAGGLYNEQFF. CDR3 DNA sequence: TGTGCCAGCAGCCTACTAGCGGGGGGGCTGTACAATGAGCAGTTCTTC.

A few counts support this clonotype. The chain couples TRBV24-1 to TRBJ2-5, with D possibly TRBD2 on 7 matching bases. Germline loops: CDR1 KGHDR, CDR2 SFDVKD. The CDR3 is 15 amino acids. V dropped 10 bases and J dropped 5 bases, with 22 bases sitting between them. The CDR3 DNA reads TGTGCCACAGCTAATTCAGGGGCCGGGGGGGAGACCCAGTACTTC. As protein: CATANSGAGGETQYF.

This clonotype was seen repeatedly, ten times or more. J is TRBJ2-7 and V is TRBV5-6, with a tentative D call TRBD2 (5 bases). In germline, CDR1 is SGHDT, CDR2 YYEEEE. V was shortened by 4 bases and J by 0 bases, with 11 bases between the two germline ends. This CDR3 region has 14 residues. Here the CDR3 reads CASSTRSISYEQYF. The CDR3 DNA is TGTGCCAGCAGCACTAGGTCAATCTCCTACGAGCAGTACTTC.

This clonotype was seen ten or more times. This chain joins TRBV5-1 and TRBJ1-1; D might be TRBD1 (5 bases). Germline V gene lookup returns CDR1 SGHRS and CDR2 YFSETQ. V was trimmed by 4 bases and J by 12 bases, leaving 19 bases between them. The CDR3 is 13 residues long. CDR3 amino acids: CASSGGSLGVPFF. DNA of the CDR3: TGCGCCAGCAGCGGCGGGTCCCTAGGGGTGCCTTTCTTT.

This clonotype was picked up a small number of times. The CDR3 loop reads CASSLGAFGTGDEKLFF. CDR3 bases: TGTGCCAGCAGCTTAGGGGCTTTTGGGACAGGGGATGAAAAACTGTTTTTT. The chain uses TRBV7-2 and TRBJ1-4; 10 bases fit TRBD1. The CDR3 has 17 amino acids. V gave up 1 base and J gave up 6 bases; unmatched junction bases: 8. The V gene's germline CDR1 is SGHTA and CDR2 FQGNSA.

In its sample, this clonotype was seen once. The rearrangement uses TRBV20-1 and TRBJ2-2; D is ambiguous. Germline loops: CDR1 DFQATT, CDR2 SNEGSKA (reference sequence). Trimming cost V 5 bases and J 3 bases, with 10 bases left between them. CDR3 size: 13 residues. The CDR3 DNA is TGCAGTGCTGACGTGGTGGACACCGGGGAGCTGTTTTTT. This gives the protein CSADVVDTGELFF.